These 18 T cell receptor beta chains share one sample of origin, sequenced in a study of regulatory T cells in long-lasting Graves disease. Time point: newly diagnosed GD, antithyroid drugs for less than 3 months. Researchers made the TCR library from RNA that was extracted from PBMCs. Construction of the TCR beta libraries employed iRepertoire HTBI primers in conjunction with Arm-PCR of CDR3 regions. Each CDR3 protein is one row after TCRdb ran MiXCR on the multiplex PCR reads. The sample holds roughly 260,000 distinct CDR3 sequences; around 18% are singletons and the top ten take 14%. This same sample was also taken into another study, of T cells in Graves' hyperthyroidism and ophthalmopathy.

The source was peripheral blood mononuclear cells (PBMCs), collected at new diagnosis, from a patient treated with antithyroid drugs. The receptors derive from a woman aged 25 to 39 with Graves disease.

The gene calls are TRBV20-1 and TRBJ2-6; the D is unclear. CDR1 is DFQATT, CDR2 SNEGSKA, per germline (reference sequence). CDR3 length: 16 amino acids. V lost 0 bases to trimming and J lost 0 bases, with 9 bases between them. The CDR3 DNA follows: TGCAGTGCTAGAGAAATCCGGAACTCTGGGGCCAACGTCCTGACTTTC. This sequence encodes CSAREIRNSGANVLTF.

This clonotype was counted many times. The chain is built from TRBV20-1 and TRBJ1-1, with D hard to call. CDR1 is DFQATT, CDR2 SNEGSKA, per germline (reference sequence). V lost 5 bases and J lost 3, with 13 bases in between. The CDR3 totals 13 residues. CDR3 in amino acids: CSAWAFGDTEAFF. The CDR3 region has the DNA TGCAGTGCTTGGGCGTTTGGGGACACTGAAGCTTTCTTT.

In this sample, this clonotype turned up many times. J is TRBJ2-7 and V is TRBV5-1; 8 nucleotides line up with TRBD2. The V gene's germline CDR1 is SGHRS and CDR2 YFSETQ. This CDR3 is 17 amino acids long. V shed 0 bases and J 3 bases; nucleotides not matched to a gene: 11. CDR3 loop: CASSLVIRGGRVYEQYF. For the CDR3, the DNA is TGCGCCAGCAGCTTGGTTATTCGCGGGGGGCGCGTCTACGAGCAGTACTTC.

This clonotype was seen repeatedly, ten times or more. CDR3 sequence: CASSLVLAGGRWGTDTQYF. The CDR3 DNA sequence: TGTGCCAGCAGCTTAGTACTAGCGGGGGGGCGGTGGGGCACAGATACGCAGTATTTT. The gene calls are TRBV7-8 and TRBJ2-3; the match to TRBD2 covers 13 bases. CDR1 and CDR2 (germline): SGHVS, FQNEAQ. The trim removed 1 base at V and 1 base at J, leaving 8 bases unmatched. This CDR3 is 19 amino acids long.

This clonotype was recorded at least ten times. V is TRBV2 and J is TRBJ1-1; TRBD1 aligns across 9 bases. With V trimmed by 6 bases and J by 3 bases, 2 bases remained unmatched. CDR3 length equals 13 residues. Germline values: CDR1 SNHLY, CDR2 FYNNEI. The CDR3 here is CASRGQGDTEAFF. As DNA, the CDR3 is TGTGCCAGCAGGGGACAGGGAGACACTGAAGCTTTCTTT.

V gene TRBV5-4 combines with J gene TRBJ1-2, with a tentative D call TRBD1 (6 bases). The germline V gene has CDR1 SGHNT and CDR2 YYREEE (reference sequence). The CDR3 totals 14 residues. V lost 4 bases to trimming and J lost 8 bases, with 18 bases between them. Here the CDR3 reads CASSPPEGGDGYTF. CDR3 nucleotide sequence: TGTGCCAGCAGCCCCCCGGAAGGGGGGGACGGCTACACCTTC.

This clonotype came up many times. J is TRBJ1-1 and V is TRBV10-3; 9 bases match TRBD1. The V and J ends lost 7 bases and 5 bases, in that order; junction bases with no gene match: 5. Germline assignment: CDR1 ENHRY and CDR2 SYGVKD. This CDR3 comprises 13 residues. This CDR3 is CAITRDRATEAFF. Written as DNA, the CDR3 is TGTGCCATCACTCGGGACAGGGCGACTGAAGCTTTCTTT.

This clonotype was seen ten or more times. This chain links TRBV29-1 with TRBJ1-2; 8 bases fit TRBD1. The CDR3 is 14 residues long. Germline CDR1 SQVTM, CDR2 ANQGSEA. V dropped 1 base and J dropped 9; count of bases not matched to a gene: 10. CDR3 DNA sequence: TGCAGCGTTGAAGGCAACGGACAGGGCGAGCGCTACACCTTC. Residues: CSVEGNGQGERYTF. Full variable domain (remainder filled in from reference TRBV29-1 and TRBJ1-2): SAVISQKPSRDICQRGTSLTIQCQVDSQVTMMFWYRQQPGQSLTLIATANQGSEATYESGFVIDKFPISRPNLTFSTLTVSNMSPEDSSIYLCSVEGNGQGERYTFGSGTRLTVV.

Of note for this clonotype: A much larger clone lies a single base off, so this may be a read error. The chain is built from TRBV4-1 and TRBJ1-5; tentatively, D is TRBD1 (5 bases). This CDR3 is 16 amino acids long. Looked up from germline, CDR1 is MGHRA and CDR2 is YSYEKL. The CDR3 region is CARSQDSSRENQPQHF. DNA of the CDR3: TGCGCCAGAAGCCAAGATTCTTCCAGGGAGAATCAGCCCCAGCATTTT.

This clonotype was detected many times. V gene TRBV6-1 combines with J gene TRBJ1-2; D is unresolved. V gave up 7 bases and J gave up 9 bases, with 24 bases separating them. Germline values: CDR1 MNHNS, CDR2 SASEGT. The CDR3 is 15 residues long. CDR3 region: CASNLARDKSGSYTF. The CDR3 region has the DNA TGTGCCAGCAACCTAGCCCGCGACAAAAGTGGGAGCTACACCTTC.

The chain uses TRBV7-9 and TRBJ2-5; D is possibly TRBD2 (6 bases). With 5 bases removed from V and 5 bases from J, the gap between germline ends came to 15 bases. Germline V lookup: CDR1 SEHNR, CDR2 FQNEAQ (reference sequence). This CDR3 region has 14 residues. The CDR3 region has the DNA TGTGCCAGCAGCCGTAAAGGCCTAGCGGAGACCCAGTACTTC. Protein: CASSRKGLAETQYF.

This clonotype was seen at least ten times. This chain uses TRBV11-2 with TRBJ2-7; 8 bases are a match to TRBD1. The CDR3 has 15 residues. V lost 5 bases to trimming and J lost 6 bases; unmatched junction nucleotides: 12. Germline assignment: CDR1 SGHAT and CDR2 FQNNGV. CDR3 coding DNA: TGTGCCAGCAGCGCCCTTGACAGGGGAGGAGGCGAGCAGTACTTC. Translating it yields CASSALDRGGGEQYF.

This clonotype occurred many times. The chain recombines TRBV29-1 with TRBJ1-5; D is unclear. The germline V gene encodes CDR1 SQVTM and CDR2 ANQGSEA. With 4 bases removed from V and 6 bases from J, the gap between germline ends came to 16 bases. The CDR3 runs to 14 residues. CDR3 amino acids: CSVAPAWGGQPQHF. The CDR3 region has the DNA TGCAGCGTTGCCCCTGCCTGGGGTGGTCAGCCCCAGCATTTT.

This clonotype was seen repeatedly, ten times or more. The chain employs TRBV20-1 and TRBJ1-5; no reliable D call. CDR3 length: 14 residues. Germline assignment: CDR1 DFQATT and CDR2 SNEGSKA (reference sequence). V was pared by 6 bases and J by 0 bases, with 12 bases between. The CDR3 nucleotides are TGCAGTGCCAGCGCGGAATTTAGCAATCAGCCCCAGCATTTT. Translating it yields CSASAEFSNQPQHF.

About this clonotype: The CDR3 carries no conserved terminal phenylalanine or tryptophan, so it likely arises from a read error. This chain's CDR3 is CASSLNYGYTS. In DNA form, the CDR3 reads TGTGCCAGCAGCCTGAACTATGGCTACACCTCC. J is TRBJ1-2 and V is TRBV5-6, with D hard to call. The V and J ends lost 4 bases and 2 bases respectively, with 3 bases between them. There are 11 residues in the CDR3. The germline V gene has CDR1 SGHDT and CDR2 YYEEEE.

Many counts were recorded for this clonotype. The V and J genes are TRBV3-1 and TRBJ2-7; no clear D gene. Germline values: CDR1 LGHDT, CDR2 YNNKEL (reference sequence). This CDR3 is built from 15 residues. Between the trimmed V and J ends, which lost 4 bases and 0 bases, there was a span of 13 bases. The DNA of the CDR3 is TGTGCCAGCAGCCTCCTCGTGCTGGGCTCCTACGAGCAGTACTTC. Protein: CASSLLVLGSYEQYF.

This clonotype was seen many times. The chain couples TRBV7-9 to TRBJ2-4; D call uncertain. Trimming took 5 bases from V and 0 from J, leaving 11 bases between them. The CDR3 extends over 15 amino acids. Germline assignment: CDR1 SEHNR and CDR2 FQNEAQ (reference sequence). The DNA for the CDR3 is TGTGCCAGCAGCCCCCCCCTGCTAGCCAAAAACATTCAGTACTTC. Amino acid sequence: CASSPPLLAKNIQYF.

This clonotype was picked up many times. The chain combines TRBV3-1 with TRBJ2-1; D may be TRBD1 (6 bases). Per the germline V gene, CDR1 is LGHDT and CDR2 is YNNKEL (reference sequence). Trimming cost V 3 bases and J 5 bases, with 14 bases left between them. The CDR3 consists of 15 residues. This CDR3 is CASSHPRDTDNEQFF. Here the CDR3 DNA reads TGTGCCAGCAGCCACCCCCGGGACACTGACAATGAGCAGTTCTTC.